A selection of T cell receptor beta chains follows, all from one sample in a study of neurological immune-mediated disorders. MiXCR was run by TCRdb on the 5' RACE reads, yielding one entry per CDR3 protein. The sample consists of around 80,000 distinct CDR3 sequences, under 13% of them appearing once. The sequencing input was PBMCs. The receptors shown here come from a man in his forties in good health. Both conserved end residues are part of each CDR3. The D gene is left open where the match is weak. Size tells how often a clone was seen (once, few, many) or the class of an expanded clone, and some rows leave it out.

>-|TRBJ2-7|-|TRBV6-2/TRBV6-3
CASSTMTGPPPCEQYF
TGTGCCAGCAGTACTATGACGGGACCTCCACCCTGCGAGCAGTACTTC
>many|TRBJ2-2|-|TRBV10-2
CASSGNTGELFF
TGCGCCAGCAGTGGTAACACCGGGGAGCTGTTTTTT
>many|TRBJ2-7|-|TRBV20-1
CSARSSGGIHEQYF
TGCAGTGCTAGAAGTTCCGGAGGCATCCACGAGCAGTACTTC
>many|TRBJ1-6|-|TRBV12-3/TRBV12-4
CASTPGPQGTLHF
TGTGCCAGCACCCCGGGACCCCAGGGCACCCTCCACTTT
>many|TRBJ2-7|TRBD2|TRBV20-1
CSASLAGAYEQYF
TGCAGTGCTTCTCTAGCGGGGGCCTACGAGCAGTACTTC
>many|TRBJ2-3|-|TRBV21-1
CAMKARGYTTDTQYF
TGTGCCATGAAAGCAAGGGGTTATACTACAGATACGCAGTATTTT
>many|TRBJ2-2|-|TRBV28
CASSLYSQIGNTGELFF
TGTGCCAGCAGTTTGTATTCGCAGATTGGGAACACCGGGGAGCTGTTTTTT
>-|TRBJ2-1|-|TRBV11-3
CASSADNEQFF
TGTGCCAGCAGCGCGGACAATGAGCAGTTCTTC
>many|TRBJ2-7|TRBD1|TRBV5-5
CASSLTGGTYEQYF
TGTGCCAGCAGCTTGACAGGGGGCACCTACGAGCAGTACTTC
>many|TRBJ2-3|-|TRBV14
CASSQEASYYTDTQYF
TGTGCCAGCAGCCAAGAAGCTAGCTATTACACAGATACGCAGTATTTT
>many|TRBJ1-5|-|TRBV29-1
CSVGGDKDGNSNQPQHF
TGCAGCGTTGGGGGAGATAAGGACGGTAATAGCAATCAGCCCCAGCATTTT
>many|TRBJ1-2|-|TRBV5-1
CASSGDYGYTF
TGCGCCAGCAGCGGCGACTATGGCTACACCTTC
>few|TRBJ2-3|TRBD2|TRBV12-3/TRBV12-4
CASSQRGLAGDTDTQYF
TGTGCCAGCAGTCAAAGAGGACTAGCGGGAGACACAGATACGCAGTATTTT
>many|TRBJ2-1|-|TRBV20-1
CSARASGVNEQFF
TGCAGTGCTAGAGCATCAGGGGTCAATGAGCAGTTCTTC
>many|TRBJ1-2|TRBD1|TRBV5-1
CASSSAQRLAGGLTGYTF
TGCGCCAGCAGCTCGGCCCAACGTTTGGCAGGGGGCCTAACTGGCTACACCTTC
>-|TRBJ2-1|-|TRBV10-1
CASSSTGSYNEQFF
TGCGCCAGCAGTTCGACCGGGAGCTACAATGAGCAGTTCTTC
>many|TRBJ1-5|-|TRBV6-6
CASSPMGVGGSNQPQHF
TGTGCCAGCAGCCCCATGGGGGTGGGGGGGAGCAATCAGCCCCAGCATTTT
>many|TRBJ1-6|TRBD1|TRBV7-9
CASSLPGTGRNSPLHF
TGTGCCAGCAGCCTCCCAGGGACAGGGCGTAATTCACCCCTCCACTTT
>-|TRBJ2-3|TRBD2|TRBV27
CASTLGLAGGEDTQYF
TGTGCCAGCACTTTGGGACTAGCGGGGGGAGAGGATACGCAGTATTTT
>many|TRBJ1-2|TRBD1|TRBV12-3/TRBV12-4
CASSARDRGANYGYTF
TGTGCCAGCAGTGCCCGGGACAGGGGGGCCAACTATGGCTACACCTTC
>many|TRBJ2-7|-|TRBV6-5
CASGANSYEQYF
TGTGCCAGTGGGGCTAACTCCTACGAGCAGTACTTC
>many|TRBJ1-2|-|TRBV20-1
CSARFLYGYTF
TGCAGTGCTAGATTCCTTTATGGCTACACCTTC
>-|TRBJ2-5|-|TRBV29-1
CSVEAGLGETQYF
TGCAGCGTTGAAGCTGGGTTGGGAGAGACCCAGTACTTC
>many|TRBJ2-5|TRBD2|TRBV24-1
CATSDGTSGPPYQYF
TGTGCCACCAGTGATGGTACTAGCGGGCCTCCGTACCAGTACTTC
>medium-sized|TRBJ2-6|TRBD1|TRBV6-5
CASRLTGYNSGANVLTF
TGTGCCAGCAGACTGACAGGGTACAACTCTGGGGCCAACGTCCTGACTTTC
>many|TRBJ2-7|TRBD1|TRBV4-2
CASSQDLGTGYEQYF
TGTGCCAGCAGCCAAGATCTCGGGACAGGCTACGAGCAGTACTTC
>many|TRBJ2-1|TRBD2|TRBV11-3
CASSSAGTSGDNEQFF
TGTGCCAGCAGCTCCGCCGGGACTAGCGGCGACAATGAGCAGTTCTTC
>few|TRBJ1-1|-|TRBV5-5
CASSLGHSNFEAFF
TGTGCCAGCAGCTTAGGCCACTCCAATTTCGAAGCTTTCTTT
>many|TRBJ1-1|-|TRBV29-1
CSVERSPNTEAFF
TGCAGCGTTGAACGGTCACCCAACACTGAAGCTTTCTTT
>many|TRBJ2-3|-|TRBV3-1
CASSALADTQYF
TGTGCCAGCAGCGCACTAGCAGATACGCAGTATTTT
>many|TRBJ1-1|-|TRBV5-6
CAGSSMNTEAFF
TGTGCCGGATCCTCTATGAACACTGAAGCTTTCTTT
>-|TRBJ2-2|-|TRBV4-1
CASSQEGPPNTGELFF
TGCGCCAGCAGCCAAGAGGGTCCTCCCAATACCGGGGAGCTGTTTTTT